The source of this TCR beta chain is a study of CD8+CD57+ T cells in acquired aplastic anemia. General study findings and limits: Patients shared some 29 CD8+ CDR3 sequences with controls.

A note on this clonotype: Antigen unknown.

The CDR3 length is 15 residues. CDR1 is DFQATT and CDR2 is SNEGSKA in the germline V gene (reference sequence). The V and J ends lost 2 bases and 6 bases, in that order; junction bases with no gene match: 5. Sequenced patients had shown CD8+CD57+ cell expansion by flow cytometry. Receipt of therapy had not occurred in any patient by the time of blood sampling. TCR beta VDJ and CDR3 profiles were obtained from a genomic DNA template. One entry per CDR3 protein, called by TCRdb with MiXCR from the reads. The table has some 200,000 distinct CDR3 sequences, 65% seen once. The TCR sequence derives from a human donor with aplastic anemia. The chain employs TRBV20-1 and TRBJ2-1, with 12 nucleotides matching TRBD2. The material sequenced was sorted CD4+, CD8+, or CD8+CD57+ T cells (not recorded which) from PBMCs. CDR3 residues: CSARPSLAGGNEQFF. The CDR3 DNA reads TGCAGTGCTAGACCCTCACTAGCGGGGGGCAATGAGCAGTTCTTC.